A selection of T cell receptor beta chains follows, all from one sample in a study of neurological immune-mediated disorders. TCRdb re-analysed the 5' RACE reads in MiXCR, keeping a single row per CDR3 protein. Found here are some 60,000 distinct CDR3 sequences, around a tenth of them singletons; the top ten hold under 15%. Sequenced sample: PBMCs. The receptor source for this set is a man in his thirties or forties in good health. The CDR3 runs from the conserved cysteine through the conserved F or W. The D gene is left open where the match is weak. Size is omitted from some rows. Given values are once, few, many or a class for expanded clones.

CDR3 protein: CASGLQGQPQHF; CDR3 DNA: TGTGCCAGCGGATTACAGGGTCAGCCCCAGCATTTT; D gene: -; CDR3 length: 12; clone size: many; V gene: TRBV5-5; J gene: TRBJ1-5
CDR3 protein: CASRTGTSETDTQYF; CDR3 DNA: TGTGCCAGCAGAACCGGGACTAGCGAGACAGATACGCAGTATTTT; D gene: TRBD2; CDR3 length: 15; clone size: many; V gene: TRBV6-4; J gene: TRBJ2-3
CDR3 protein: CAISDRTDPNYGYTF; CDR3 DNA: TGTGCCATCAGTGACAGGACAGACCCCAACTATGGCTACACCTTC; D gene: -; CDR3 length: 15; clone size: many; V gene: TRBV10-3; J gene: TRBJ1-2
CDR3 protein: CASSRQDTGELFF; CDR3 DNA: TGCGCCAGCAGCCGACAGGACACCGGGGAGCTGTTTTTT; D gene: -; CDR3 length: 13; clone size: many; V gene: TRBV5-1; J gene: TRBJ2-2
CDR3 protein: CASSSPDQTARQFF; CDR3 DNA: TGTGCCAGCAGTTCCCCCGACCAAACAGCCCGGCAGTTCTTC; D gene: -; CDR3 length: 14; clone size: many; V gene: TRBV27; J gene: TRBJ2-1
CDR3 protein: CASSTALYEQYF; CDR3 DNA: TGTGCCAGCAGCACAGCGCTTTACGAGCAGTACTTC; D gene: -; CDR3 length: 12; clone size: many; V gene: TRBV14; J gene: TRBJ2-7
CDR3 protein: CASMVWNEQFF; CDR3 DNA: TGTGCCAGTATGGTTTGGAATGAGCAGTTCTTC; D gene: -; CDR3 length: 11; clone size: -; V gene: TRBV2; J gene: TRBJ2-1
CDR3 protein: CASSPPPHRGEGSYNEQFF; CDR3 DNA: TGTGCCAGCAGTCCACCCCCTCACAGGGGGGAAGGGTCCTACAATGAGCAGTTCTTC; D gene: TRBD1; CDR3 length: 19; clone size: many; V gene: TRBV28; J gene: TRBJ2-1
CDR3 protein: CASRLTSGQETQYF; CDR3 DNA: TGTGCCAGCAGGCTCACTAGCGGCCAAGAGACCCAGTACTTC; D gene: TRBD2; CDR3 length: 14; clone size: few; V gene: TRBV6-1; J gene: TRBJ2-5
CDR3 protein: CASRCPSCNEQFF; CDR3 DNA: TGTGCCAGCAGGTGCCCTAGCTGCAATGAGCAGTTCTTC; D gene: -; CDR3 length: 13; clone size: many; V gene: TRBV7-2; J gene: TRBJ2-1
CDR3 protein: CASSEFKYTDTQYF; CDR3 DNA: TGTGCCAGCAGTGAATTTAAATACACAGATACGCAGTATTTT; D gene: -; CDR3 length: 14; clone size: many; V gene: TRBV25-1; J gene: TRBJ2-3
CDR3 protein: CASTLGGELFF; CDR3 DNA: TGTGCCAGCACCCTGGGGGGGGAGCTGTTTTTT; D gene: -; CDR3 length: 11; clone size: many; V gene: TRBV7-9; J gene: TRBJ2-2
CDR3 protein: CASSPGDRRTDTQYF; CDR3 DNA: TGTGCCAGCAGCCCTGGTGACAGGCGCACAGATACGCAGTATTTT; D gene: -; CDR3 length: 15; clone size: many; V gene: TRBV7-6; J gene: TRBJ2-3
CDR3 protein: CASSLGATTLSYEQYF; CDR3 DNA: TGTGCCAGCAGCTTAGGAGCGACTACTTTATCCTACGAGCAGTACTTC; D gene: -; CDR3 length: 16; clone size: many; V gene: TRBV7-8; J gene: TRBJ2-7
CDR3 protein: CASSTGQGRSPLHF; CDR3 DNA: TGTGCCAGCAGTACCGGACAGGGGCGGTCACCCCTCCACTTT; D gene: TRBD1; CDR3 length: 14; clone size: many; V gene: TRBV28; J gene: TRBJ1-6
CDR3 protein: CSARNPPTGGRGYGYTF; CDR3 DNA: TGCAGTGCTAGAAATCCTCCAACAGGGGGTAGAGGCTATGGCTACACCTTC; D gene: TRBD1; CDR3 length: 17; clone size: many; V gene: TRBV20-1; J gene: TRBJ1-2
CDR3 protein: CASSNEVARFF; CDR3 DNA: TGCGCCAGCAGCAATGAGGTAGCAAGGTTCTTC; D gene: -; CDR3 length: 11; clone size: many; V gene: TRBV5-1; J gene: TRBJ2-1
CDR3 protein: CASRVGSLATEAFF; CDR3 DNA: TGTGCCAGCCGTGTTGGGTCCCTGGCCACTGAAGCTTTCTTT; D gene: -; CDR3 length: 14; clone size: many; V gene: TRBV5-6; J gene: TRBJ1-1
CDR3 protein: CASSQGSPGQGSVHF; CDR3 DNA: TGTGCCAGCAGCCAAGGTTCTCCGGGACAGGGTTCCGTGCATTTT; D gene: TRBD1; CDR3 length: 15; clone size: many; V gene: TRBV3-1; J gene: TRBJ1-5
CDR3 protein: CASSPLDDLGLAGGQYF; CDR3 DNA: TGTGCCAGCAGCCCCCTGGACGACCTTGGACTAGCCGGGGGCCAGTACTTC; D gene: TRBD2; CDR3 length: 17; clone size: many; V gene: TRBV4-2; J gene: TRBJ2-5
CDR3 protein: CASRQTPYSNQPQHF; CDR3 DNA: TGCGCCAGCAGACAGACACCTTATAGCAATCAGCCCCAGCATTTT; D gene: -; CDR3 length: 15; clone size: many; V gene: TRBV5-1; J gene: TRBJ1-5
CDR3 protein: CASSYEGPNSPLHF; CDR3 DNA: TGTGCCAGCAGTTATGAGGGTCCTAATTCACCCCTCCACTTT; D gene: -; CDR3 length: 14; clone size: many; V gene: TRBV28; J gene: TRBJ1-6
CDR3 protein: CASSLSGKGGVKTQYF; CDR3 DNA: TGTGCCAGCAGTTTGTCAGGGAAGGGAGGCGTAAAGACCCAGTACTTC; D gene: -; CDR3 length: 16; clone size: many; V gene: TRBV28; J gene: TRBJ2-5
CDR3 protein: CATSRDRNTIYF; CDR3 DNA: TGTGCCACCAGCAGAGATCGAAACACCATATATTTT; D gene: -; CDR3 length: 12; clone size: many; V gene: TRBV15; J gene: TRBJ1-3
CDR3 protein: CSAYKGRREQYF; CDR3 DNA: TGCAGTGCTTACAAGGGACGACGTGAGCAGTACTTC; D gene: -; CDR3 length: 12; clone size: many; V gene: TRBV20-1; J gene: TRBJ2-7